Each of the 24 T cell receptor beta chains below was sequenced from the same sample in a study of shared clonotypes between healthy human individuals. Only in-frame clones appear in the TCRdb table, and some are missing; sequencing was by immunoSEQ multiplex PCR. Of fewer than 130,000 clones listed, 67% are singletons. Specimen: memory CD8+ T cells sorted from blood. The sample's subset: CD45RO+ cells pooled with CCR7-negative TemRA cells. The receptor set was obtained from a woman aged 30 to 39 in good health.

This chain links TRBV9 with TRBJ2-5; 7 nucleotides line up with TRBD2. The CDR3 is 15 residues long. Looked up from germline, CDR1 is SGDLS and CDR2 is YYNGEE. With 0 bases clipped from V and 1 base from J, the junction kept 3 bases outside the gene matches. In nucleotides, the CDR3 is TGTGCCAGCAGCGTAGGTCTAGCGGTCCAAGAGACCCAGTACTTC. Its translation is CASSVGLAVQETQYF.

This sequence joins TRBV28 and TRBJ2-3, with a possible D match to TRBD2 (6 bases). The V and J ends lost 5 bases and 6 bases respectively, with 15 bases between them. This CDR3 has 14 amino acids. Germline lookup yields CDR1 MDHEN and CDR2 SYDVKM. This CDR3 is CASSLLGGPDTQYF. Written as DNA, the CDR3 is TGTGCCAGCAGTCTCCTCGGGGGTCCCGATACGCAGTATTTT.

This clone was detected ten times or more. The chain couples TRBV28 to TRBJ2-3; possibly TRBD1 for D (5 bases). The CDR3 is 16 residues long. In germline, CDR1 is MDHEN, CDR2 SYDVKM. V was pared by 2 bases and J by 2 bases, with 14 bases between. CDR3 loop: CASSLLVDSSTDTQYF. The CDR3 DNA is TGTGCCAGCAGTTTACTGGTAGACAGTTCCACAGATACGCAGTATTTT.

The chain has TRBV19 and TRBJ2-1, with 9 bases matching TRBD2. Trimming took 5 bases from V and 5 from J; bases not matched to a gene: 7. Germline V lookup: CDR1 LNHDA, CDR2 SQIVND (reference sequence). The CDR3 runs 15 residues. CDR3 sequence reads: CASSLVTSGNNEQFF. The CDR3 DNA sequence: TGTGCCAGTAGTTTAGTGACTAGCGGTAACAATGAGCAGTTCTTC. Full variable domain (outside the CDR3, taken from reference TRBV19 and TRBJ2-1): DGGITQSPKYLFRKEGQNVTLSCEQNLNHDAMYWYRQDPGQGLRLIYYSQIVNDFQKGDIAEGYSVSREKKESFPLTVTSAQKNPTAFYLCASSLVTSGNNEQFFGPGTRLTVL.

This clone was seen once. J is TRBJ2-3 and V is TRBV4-1, with TRBD2 matching 8 bases. This CDR3 has 17 amino acids. The ends lost 1 base at V and 0 bases at J; junction bases unmatched: 6. CDR1 and CDR2 from the germline V gene are MGHRA and YSYEKL. This chain's CDR3 is CASSQVVLAASTDTQYF. In nucleotides, the CDR3 is TGCGCCAGCAGCCAAGTCGTACTAGCGGCTAGCACAGATACGCAGTATTTT.

This clone was seen repeatedly, ten times or more. The rearrangement joins TRBV28 to TRBJ2-3, with D tentatively TRBD2 (6 bases). The V gene lost 2 bases and the J gene lost 0 bases, with 15 bases spanning the gap. In germline, CDR1 is MDHEN, CDR2 SYDVKM. The length of the CDR3 is 17 residues. The CDR3 DNA sequence: TGTGCCAGCAGTTTACCTATGACCGGGACTAGCACAGATACGCAGTATTTT. It yields the protein CASSLPMTGTSTDTQYF.

This clone was observed a few times. The chain recombines TRBV25-1 with TRBJ1-1; D is undetermined. The length of the CDR3 is 14 residues. The germline V gene encodes CDR1 MGHDK and CDR2 SYGVNS. V lost 1 base, J lost 5 bases, and 11 bases lay in between. The CDR3 DNA reads TGTGCCAGCAGTGAATTTTCTATGGGGACTGAAGCTTTCTTT. Translated, it gives CASSEFSMGTEAFF. The complete variable domain, with remaining parts taken from reference TRBV25-1 and TRBJ1-1, reads EADIYQTPRYLVIGTGKKITLECSQTMGHDKMYWYQQDPGMELHLIHYSYGVNSTEKGDLSSESTVSRIRTEHFPLTLESARPSHTSQYLCASSEFSMGTEAFFGQGTRLTVV.

CDR3 amino acids: CASSEGSGSSYEQYF. CDR3 DNA: TGTGCCAGCAGTGAGGGTAGCGGGAGCTCCTACGAGCAGTACTTC. This chain joins TRBV27 and TRBJ2-7; TRBD2 matches at 9 bases. This CDR3 region has 15 residues. Looked up from germline, CDR1 is MNHEY and CDR2 is SMNVEV (reference sequence). V trimming: 5 bases; J trimming: 0 bases; junction bases outside the gene matches: 5.

The rearrangement links TRBV4-2 to TRBJ1-1, with TRBD1 matching 8 bases. V shed 1 base and J 2 bases; nucleotides not matched to a gene: 9. Per the germline V gene, CDR1 is LGHNA and CDR2 is YNFKEQ. This CDR3 region has 17 residues. The CDR3 nucleotides read TGTGCCAGCAGCCAAGTCCGGACAGGGACCTTCAACACTGAAGCTTTCTTT. Translated, it gives CASSQVRTGTFNTEAFF.

V and J are TRBV28 and TRBJ2-7, with 7 bases matching TRBD1. The length of the CDR3 is 16 residues. CDR1 is MDHEN, CDR2 SYDVKM, per germline. The J segment lost 4 bases and the V segment lost 5 bases, leaving 14 bases of the junction unmatched. The CDR3 DNA sequence: TGTGCCAGCAGTCCCCCCCGACAGGGACAGTGGTACGAGCAGTACTTC. Translation gives CASSPPRQGQWYEQYF.

The chain links TRBV21-1 to TRBJ2-7; TRBD1 was called by the table and not checked on the DNA. TRBV21-1 is classified as a pseudogene. This CDR3 contains 17 residues. CDR3 loop: CASSKEGDRGLSYEQYF. DNA of the CDR3: TGTGCCAGCAGCAAAGAGGGGGACAGGGGCCTCTCCTACGAGCAGTACTTC.

The CDR3 loop reads CASSLEWGSVTEAFF. The DNA for the CDR3 is TGCGCCAGCAGTTTAGAGTGGGGGAGTGTTACTGAAGCTTTCTTT. V is TRBV5-1 and J is TRBJ1-1; perhaps TRBD1 as D (5 bases). Trimming removed 5 bases from V and 5 bases from J, with 19 bases in between. The CDR3 is 15 residues long. Germline lookup yields CDR1 SGHRS and CDR2 YFSETQ.

This clone was seen repeatedly, ten times or more. The chain combines TRBV5-8 with TRBJ2-7; TRBD2 aligns across 10 bases. This CDR3 comprises 17 residues. Germline trimming cut 0 bases from V and 4 bases from J; bases unmatched to any gene: 10. Germline V gives CDR1 SGHTS, CDR2 YDEGEE. CDR3 residues: CASSLAHGLAGDYEQYF. The CDR3 nucleotides read TGTGCCAGCAGCTTGGCCCATGGTCTAGCGGGGGATTACGAGCAGTACTTC. The whole variable domain, remainder taken from reference TRBV5-8 and TRBJ2-7, is EAGVTQSPTHLIKTRGQQATLRCSPISGHTSVYWYQQALGLGLQFLLWYDEGEERNRGNFPPRFSGRQFPNYSSELNVNALELEDSALYLCASSLAHGLAGDYEQYFGPGTRLTVT.

This clone rates as medium-sized (0.01 to 0.1%). The rearrangement joins TRBV28 to TRBJ2-5; perhaps TRBD1 as D (6 bases). Germline loops: CDR1 MDHEN, CDR2 SYDVKM. This CDR3 spans 15 amino acids. Trimming left V 5 bases short and J 0 bases short, with 13 bases between. CDR3 DNA: TGTGCCAGCAGTCAGGGGTCAGGGGACCAAGAGACCCAGTACTTC. Amino acids: CASSQGSGDQETQYF.

The chain links TRBV13 to TRBJ1-1; no firm D call. V lost 5 bases to trimming and J lost 6 bases, with 22 bases between them. CDR1 PRHDT and CDR2 FYEKMQ come from the germline V gene (reference sequence). The CDR3 consists of 16 residues. CDR3 sequence reads: CASSQAPGRLGAEAFF. The CDR3 DNA is TGTGCCAGCAGCCAGGCCCCTGGCAGGTTAGGCGCTGAAGCTTTCTTT.

V gene TRBV4-1 combines with J gene TRBJ1-4; D is unresolved. The CDR3 is 17 amino acids. The germline gives CDR1 MGHRA, CDR2 YSYEKL. Trimming took off 1 base at V and 0 bases at J, with 12 bases between the two ends. The CDR3 region is CASSQGVLGATNEKLFF. CDR3 nucleotide sequence: TGCGCCAGCAGCCAAGGGGTACTGGGAGCAACTAATGAAAAACTGTTTTTT.

The genes are TRBV5-1 and TRBJ2-1; tentative D call: TRBD2 (7 bases). The CDR3 runs 16 residues. Germline lookup yields CDR1 SGHRS and CDR2 YFSETQ. Trimming pared 0 bases from V and 2 bases from J, leaving 12 bases between. The CDR3 nucleotides read TGCGCCAGCAGCTTGGAGGGGGGGGCCCCCTACAATGAGCAGTTCTTC. Protein product: CASSLEGGAPYNEQFF.

This clone was recorded many times. The DNA of the CDR3 is TGTGCCAGCAGTTACTCGGTTAACGGGGGCGACGGCTACACCTTC. Residues: CASSYSVNGGDGYTF. This rearrangement joins TRBV6-6 to TRBJ1-2; possibly TRBD1 for D (6 bases). CDR3 length: 15 residues. The V gene's germline CDR1 is MNHNY and CDR2 SVGAGI (reference sequence). V lost 0 bases, J lost 8 bases, and 16 bases lay in between.

The rearrangement joins TRBV7-6 to TRBJ1-5, with TRBD1 identical over 7 bases. CDR1 and CDR2 (germline): SGHVS, FNYEAQ. V shed 5 bases, J shed 2 bases, and the junction held 6 bases outside the gene matches. The CDR3 is 15 residues long. In nucleotides, the CDR3 is TGTGCCAGCAGCGCCCACAGGGGCCGCAATCAGCCCCAGCATTTT. Translation gives CASSAHRGRNQPQHF.

The table lists this clone with many counts. The chain employs TRBV5-4 and TRBJ1-2; 8 bases fit TRBD1. The germline gives CDR1 SGHNT, CDR2 YYREEE (reference sequence). The V gene end was trimmed by 4 bases and the J gene end by 8 bases; junction bases not matched to a gene: 7. The CDR3 loop spans 13 amino acids. The CDR3 region is CASSIDRGRGYTF. The CDR3 region has the DNA TGTGCCAGCAGCATCGACAGGGGACGGGGCTACACCTTC.

At least ten counts were recorded for this clone. The chain is built from TRBV28 and TRBJ2-3, with D possibly matching TRBD2 (5 bases). CDR1 is MDHEN and CDR2 is SYDVKM in the germline V gene. V gave up 3 bases and J gave up 2 bases, with 15 bases separating them. CDR3 length: 16 residues. The CDR3 DNA sequence: TGTGCCAGCAGTTTCCGGTACTGGAGGCCCACAGATACGCAGTATTTT. Protein: CASSFRYWRPTDTQYF.

This clone was counted only a few times. This chain links TRBV1 with TRBJ2-2; TRBD2 reflects the table's D call only, with no check against the DNA. TRBV1 is classified as a pseudogene. The CDR3 consists of 20 residues. The CDR3 nucleotides read TGCACCAGCAGCCAAGACCCTCATTCCGGGACTAGCGGTAACACCGGGGAGCTGTTTTTT. Translating gives CTSSQDPHSGTSGNTGELFF.

V is TRBV25-1 and J is TRBJ2-4, with TRBD1 matching over 8 bases. Germline V lookup: CDR1 MGHDK, CDR2 SYGVNS. This CDR3 region has 15 residues. With V trimmed by 4 bases and J by 8 bases, 10 bases remained unmatched. Here the CDR3 DNA reads TGTGCCAGCAGTGGACCGACAGGGGCGGAGGACATTCAGTACTTC. It codes for CASSGPTGAEDIQYF.

This clone was observed once. This chain uses TRBV7-3 with TRBJ2-7, with TRBD1 matching 7 bases. Per germline, CDR1 SGHTA and CDR2 FQGTGA. CDR3 size: 13 residues. Trimming took 5 bases from V and 6 from J; bases not matched to a gene: 7. DNA of the CDR3: TGTGCCAGCAGCCCCGAAGCAGGGGGCGAGCAGTACTTC. Translating gives CASSPEAGGEQYF.